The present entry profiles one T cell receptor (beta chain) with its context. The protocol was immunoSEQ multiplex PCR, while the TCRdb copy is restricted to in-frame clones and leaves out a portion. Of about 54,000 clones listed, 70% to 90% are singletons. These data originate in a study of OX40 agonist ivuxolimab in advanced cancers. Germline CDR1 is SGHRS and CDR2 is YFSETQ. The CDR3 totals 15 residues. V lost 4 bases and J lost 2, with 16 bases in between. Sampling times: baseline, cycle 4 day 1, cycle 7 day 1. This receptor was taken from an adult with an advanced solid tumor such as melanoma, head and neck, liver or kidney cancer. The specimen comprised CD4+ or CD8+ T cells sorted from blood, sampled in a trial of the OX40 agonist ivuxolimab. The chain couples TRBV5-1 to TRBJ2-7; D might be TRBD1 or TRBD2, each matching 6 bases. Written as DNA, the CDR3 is TGCGCCAGCAGCGGAGACGGGGGCCGGGCCTACGAGCAGTACTTC. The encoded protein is CASSGDGGRAYEQYF.